The source of this TCR beta chain is a study of radiotherapy plus CTLA-4 blockade in lung cancer. The CDR3 consists of 13 residues. Germline values: CDR1 MNHEY, CDR2 SVGAGI. J gave up 3 bases and V 7 bases, and 5 bases lay outside the gene matches. The data were produced by immunoSEQ multiplex PCR, yet TCRdb's version contains in-frame clones alone and is incomplete. This sample has 48,000 or so clones, with around four fifths found just once. The sample here was peripheral blood, taken from a patient treated with radiotherapy plus ipilimumab. This clonotype was sampled from a human donor with non-small cell lung cancer whose response to radiotherapy plus ipilimumab could not be evaluated. This chain uses TRBV6-5 with TRBJ2-7; 8 nucleotides align to TRBD2. The CDR3 coding sequence is TGTGCCAGCAATTCAGGGACTAGCTACGAGCAGTACTTC. This codes for CASNSGTSYEQYF.